These 13 T cell receptor beta chains were all obtained from the same sample, sequenced in a study of blood T cell repertoires in COVID-19. Method: immunoSEQ multiplex PCR; TCRdb's copy keeps in-frame clones and lacks some. The table shows 200,000 to 300,000 clones, with 80% to 90% occurring only once. The sample consisted of PBMCs or T cells enriched from blood (not recorded which). The receptors come from a woman aged 40 to 50 who had been exposed to COVID-19.

The sample holds a few counts of this clone. J is TRBJ1-1 and V is TRBV28; D possibly corresponds to TRBD1 (6 bases). Germline values: CDR1 MDHEN, CDR2 SYDVKM. V was shortened by 3 bases and J by 8 bases, with 10 bases between the two germline ends. This CDR3 comprises 12 residues. This CDR3 is CASSLRTVEAFF. The CDR3 DNA sequence: TGTGCCAGCAGTTTGAGGACAGTAGAAGCTTTCTTT.

The DNA of the CDR3 is TGTGCCAGCAGCCCCACTAGAACCAATGAGCAGTTCTTC. This gives the protein CASSPTRTNEQFF. V and J are TRBV7-2 and TRBJ2-1, with D maybe TRBD2 (5 bases). The CDR3 extends over 13 amino acids. V was clipped by 5 bases and J by 6 bases, with 11 bases between them. Germline V gene lookup returns CDR1 SGHTA and CDR2 FQGNSA.

V and J are TRBV6-5 and TRBJ1-6; D might be TRBD1 (5 bases). The CDR3 has 14 residues. The V gene lost 6 bases and the J gene lost 3 bases, with 9 bases spanning the gap. Germline CDR1 is MNHEY and CDR2 is SVGAGI. The CDR3 sequence is CASRWTIYNSPLHF. CDR3 in DNA: TGTGCCAGCAGATGGACAATCTATAATTCACCCCTCCACTTT.

This sequence joins TRBV7-2 and TRBJ1-2; the match to TRBD1 covers 7 bases. Germline CDR1 and CDR2: SGHTA and FQGNSA. The CDR3 length is 15 residues. V shed 0 bases, J shed 3 bases, and the junction held 4 bases outside the gene matches. The DNA for the CDR3 is TGTGCCAGCAGCTTAGCTGTGGGACAGTACTATGGCTACACCTTC. Translating gives CASSLAVGQYYGYTF.

This clone showed up just a few times. The V and J genes are TRBV28 and TRBJ1-2; a weak D match, TRBD1 (5 bases). CDR1 and CDR2 from the germline V gene are MDHEN and SYDVKM. The CDR3 is made up of 14 amino acids. V was cut by 3 bases and J by 1 base, with 9 bases left in between. CDR3 nucleotides: TGTGCCAGCAGTTTGGGACTTCTTAACTATGGCTACACCTTC. Translation: CASSLGLLNYGYTF.

The CDR3 loop reads CASSLQGNTEAFF. In DNA form, the CDR3 reads TGTGCCAGCTCATTACAGGGGAACACTGAAGCTTTCTTT. The chain is built from TRBV18 and TRBJ1-1; D perhaps matches TRBD1 (6 bases). Trimming cost V 5 bases and J 1 base, with 8 bases left between them. The CDR3 is 13 amino acids. CDR1 and CDR2 from the germline V gene are KGHSH and LQKENI. Full variable domain (outside the CDR3, taken from reference TRBV18 and TRBJ1-1): NAGVMQNPRHLVRRRGQEARLRCSPMKGHSHVYWYRQLPEEGLKFMVYLQKENIIDESGMPKERFSAEFPKEGPSILRIQQVVRGDSAAYFCASSLQGNTEAFFGQGTRLTVV.

The rearrangement uses TRBV19 and TRBJ1-2, with TRBD1 identical over 8 bases. The CDR3 spans 15 residues. V was pared by 3 bases and J by 4 bases, with 7 bases of the junction left unmatched. Germline-derived CDR1 and CDR2 are LNHDA and SQIVND (reference sequence). The CDR3 reads CASSIQATGGYGYTF. CDR3 sequence (DNA): TGTGCCAGTAGTATCCAGGCCACAGGGGGCTATGGCTACACCTTC.

The V call is TRBV19, the J call TRBJ2-2; 9 bases match TRBD2. CDR1 and CDR2 from the germline V gene are LNHDA and SQIVND (reference sequence). The CDR3 consists of 14 residues. With V trimmed by 7 bases and J by 7 bases, 7 bases remained unmatched. The CDR3, as DNA: TGTGCCAGTAAGGCGGGAGGGCGTATCGGGGAGCTGTTTTTT. Translated, it gives CASKAGGRIGELFF.

The chain employs TRBV10-3 and TRBJ1-3; a weak D match, TRBD1 (6 bases). The V gene's germline CDR1 is ENHRY and CDR2 SYGVKD. V was trimmed by 8 bases and J by 4 bases, leaving 9 bases between them. The CDR3 loop spans 12 amino acids. CDR3 sequence reads: CAIDRLGNTIYF. CDR3 bases: TGTGCCATCGACAGGTTGGGAAACACCATATATTTT.

This chain links TRBV19 with TRBJ2-5; TRBD2 matches at 9 bases. Germline V gives CDR1 LNHDA, CDR2 SQIVND (reference sequence). The CDR3 sequence is 13 residues long. V lost 9 bases to trimming and J lost 5 bases; unmatched junction nucleotides: 7. The DNA for the CDR3 is TGTGCCAGCGTCGGGACTAGCTGGGAGACCCAGTACTTC. This encodes CASVGTSWETQYF.

Only a few counts were recorded for this clone. V usage is TRBV21-1 and J usage is TRBJ1-3; the D call TRBD1 from the table was never checked on the DNA. TRBV21-1 is given as a pseudogene. This CDR3 is built from 16 residues. DNA for the CDR3: TGTGCCAGCAGCAAAACGACAGGGGGGCGTGGAAACACCATATATTTT. This translates into CASSKTTGGRGNTIYF.

J is TRBJ2-6 and V is TRBV10-3; 11 bases fit TRBD1. The CDR3 extends over 17 amino acids. Germline lookup yields CDR1 ENHRY and CDR2 SYGVKD. The ends lost 3 bases at V and 3 bases at J; junction bases unmatched: 4. The CDR3 is CAISDGTGGSGANVLTF. DNA for the CDR3: TGTGCCATCAGTGACGGGACAGGGGGTAGTGGGGCCAACGTCCTGACTTTC.

This clone occurred a few times. The chain links TRBV19 to TRBJ2-3, with unresolved D. This CDR3 comprises 12 residues. Germline CDR1 is LNHDA and CDR2 is SQIVND (reference sequence). DNA for the CDR3: TGTTCGGCAGGCCCGCGCACAGATACGCAGTATTTT. Residues: CSAGPRTDTQYF.